The 13 T cell receptor beta chains listed next were all sequenced from one sample in a study of shared clonotypes between healthy human individuals. Libraries were prepared by immunoSEQ multiplex PCR; TCRdb keeps only in-frame clonotypes and omits some of them. The data show approximately 2.5 million clones, 90% to 95% seen once. Sequenced input: naive CD4+ T cells from PBMCs. The subset: CD45RA+ positively selected. These receptors were collected from a man younger than 30 in good health. Some clones in this sample may be carry-over from other donors' samples.

The chain combines TRBV7-2 with TRBJ1-2; tentative D call: TRBD1 (5 bases). Germline loops: CDR1 SGHTA, CDR2 FQGNSA. The CDR3 is 15 residues long. Trimming took off 3 bases at V and 4 bases at J, with 15 bases between the two ends. As DNA, the CDR3 is TGTGCCAGCAGCTTCGGGCAGGGTGGTAGCTATGGCTACACCTTC. It yields the protein CASSFGQGGSYGYTF.

J is TRBJ2-7 and V is TRBV19; no firm D call. The germline V gene encodes CDR1 LNHDA and CDR2 SQIVND (reference sequence). CDR3 length equals 13 residues. The V gene lost 3 bases and the J gene lost 3 bases, with 9 bases spanning the gap. The CDR3: CASSIMAHYEQYF. The CDR3 coding sequence is TGTGCCAGTAGTATTATGGCCCACTACGAGCAGTACTTC.

This clone was seen only once. The chain combines TRBV28 with TRBJ2-2, with D unclear. Trimming took 6 bases from V and 7 from J, leaving 18 bases between them. This CDR3 is built from 15 residues. Germline loops: CDR1 MDHEN, CDR2 SYDVKM. CDR3 sequence: CASSPGSSFGGELFF. The CDR3 DNA is TGTGCCAGCAGCCCCGGCAGCTCGTTCGGCGGGGAGCTGTTTTTT. The full variable domain, completed using reference TRBV28 and TRBJ2-2, is DVKVTQSSRYLVKRTGEKVFLECVQDMDHENMFWYRQDPGLGLRLIYFSYDVKMKEKGDIPEGYSVSREKKERFSLILESASTNQTSMYLCASSPGSSFGGELFFGEGSRLTVL.

The chain is built from TRBV6-5 and TRBJ2-7, with TRBD2 matching 8 bases. V was clipped by 2 bases and J by 0 bases; unmatched bases: 6. CDR3 length equals 16 residues. Germline CDR1 reads MNHEY; CDR2 reads SVGAGI. CDR3 nucleotide sequence: TGTGCCAGCAGTTACCCCGGGGGGGCGGGCTCCTACGAGCAGTACTTC. Protein product: CASSYPGGAGSYEQYF.

The rearrangement uses TRBV28 and TRBJ2-7; TRBD2 agrees at 7 bases. CDR1 is MDHEN, CDR2 SYDVKM, per germline. The CDR3 sequence is 11 residues long. The J segment lost 7 bases and the V segment lost 6 bases, leaving 3 bases of the junction unmatched. The CDR3 reads CASRWRGEQYF. In nucleotides, the CDR3 is TGTGCCAGCAGATGGCGGGGGGAGCAGTACTTC. The full variable domain, rest sourced from reference TRBV28 and TRBJ2-7, is DVKVTQSSRYLVKRTGEKVFLECVQDMDHENMFWYRQDPGLGLRLIYFSYDVKMKEKGDIPEGYSVSREKKERFSLILESASTNQTSMYLCASRWRGEQYFGPGTRLTVT.

The V gene is TRBV7-2, the J gene TRBJ2-2; 7 bases fit TRBD1. Germline lookup yields CDR1 SGHTA and CDR2 FQGNSA. The junction had 9 bases not matched to a gene; V was cut back by 4 bases and J by 7 bases. The length of the CDR3 is 15 residues. The CDR3 region is CASSSRTGHDGELFF. The CDR3 DNA is TGTGCCAGCAGCTCCCGGACAGGCCACGACGGGGAGCTGTTTTTT.

J is TRBJ2-7 and V is TRBV25-1; D is unclear. Trimming stripped 1 base from V and 2 bases from J, with 9 bases between. The length of the CDR3 is 14 residues. Germline V gene data show CDR1 as MGHDK and CDR2 as SYGVNS. The CDR3 sequence is CASSESGSTYEQYF. In DNA, the CDR3 is TGTGCCAGCAGTGAATCAGGCAGTACCTACGAGCAGTACTTC.

This sequence joins TRBV5-1 and TRBJ2-7; 9 bases agree with TRBD1. Germline values: CDR1 SGHRS, CDR2 YFSETQ. The CDR3 spans 14 residues. V was clipped by 0 bases and J by 7 bases; unmatched bases: 5. The CDR3 loop is CASSLGGTGFEQYF. The CDR3 DNA is TGCGCCAGCAGCTTGGGAGGGACAGGGTTTGAGCAGTACTTC.

A remark on this clone: Other nucleotide sequences in the sample specify the same CDR3. The V and J genes are TRBV28 and TRBJ1-2, with D possibly TRBD1 on 5 matching bases. V was cut by 2 bases and J by 4 bases, with 11 bases left in between. The germline V gene encodes CDR1 MDHEN and CDR2 SYDVKM. The CDR3 is 14 amino acids. The CDR3 loop is CASSLGQGRYGYTF. DNA for the CDR3: TGTGCCAGCAGTTTAGGGCAGGGCCGCTATGGCTACACCTTC.

The rearrangement joins TRBV6-1 to TRBJ1-5; D remains unclear. The CDR3 is 13 amino acids. V lost 1 base and J lost 2, with 3 bases in between. In germline, CDR1 is MNHNS, CDR2 SASEGT. The CDR3 nucleotides read TGTGCCAGCAGTGAAGAGGGCAATCAGCCCCAGCATTTT. It is translated as CASSEEGNQPQHF.

The chain links TRBV7-9 to TRBJ2-5; 7 bases fit TRBD1. Germline V lookup: CDR1 SEHNR, CDR2 FQNEAQ (reference sequence). Unmatched junction bases numbered 5, after V lost 6 bases and J lost 4 bases. The CDR3 spans 13 residues. CDR3 loop: CASSQRQGETQYF. The CDR3, as DNA: TGTGCCAGCAGTCAGAGACAGGGAGAGACCCAGTACTTC.

Concerning this clone: This same CDR3 is encoded by further DNA sequences in the sample. V is TRBV15 and J is TRBJ2-7; unclear D gene. Per the germline V gene, CDR1 is LNHNV and CDR2 is YYDKDF (reference sequence). V was trimmed by 0 bases and J by 6 bases, leaving 15 bases between them. The CDR3 contains 15 residues. The CDR3: CATSRDRLLGREQYF. Here the CDR3 DNA reads TGTGCCACCAGCAGAGATAGATTACTGGGCCGCGAGCAGTACTTC.

This clone was detected a few times. The CDR3 nucleotides read TGTGCCAGCAGTGTATTGGGGGCGAGCGGGGAGCTGTTTTTT. Its translation: CASSVLGASGELFF. V usage is TRBV2 and J usage is TRBJ2-2; perhaps TRBD1 as D (6 bases). The CDR3 is 14 amino acids. V was clipped by 4 bases and J by 7 bases, with 13 bases between them. Germline V lookup: CDR1 SNHLY, CDR2 FYNNEI.